The T cell receptor beta chain under discussion was sequenced for a study of T cell responses to AZD1222 COVID-19 vaccine. This clone was seen only a few times. The antigen is not known. This table comes from immunoSEQ multiplex PCR, and its TCRdb copy is limited to in-frame clones, with some not included. The table shows more than 95,000 clones, with around 91% occurring only once. The CDR3 loop spans 12 amino acids. V trimming: 5 bases; J trimming: 8 bases; junction bases outside the gene matches: 5. Per germline, CDR1 SGHVS and CDR2 FQNEAQ. General study results and limits: Two AZD1222 administrations were followed by greater Spike-specific TCR breadth and depth. It should be noted that donors were predominantly white British and more often female, and clonal diversity was possibly underestimated. The reported proportion of spike-specific TCRs targeting unmutated variant regions was nearly half. Vaccine-associated CD4 TCRs spanned spike, dominant at 160-218 and 743-854.

The chain has TRBV7-8 and TRBJ1-2; TRBD1 agrees at 7 bases. This sequence originates from an adult in good health. The specimen comprised peripheral blood, sampled on day 0 of MenACWY control vaccination. The CDR3 DNA is TGTGCCAGCAGCCCGACAGGGTTCGGCTACACCTTC. Its protein product is CASSPTGFGYTF.